The source of this TCR beta chain is a study of cytomegalovirus exposure and HLA in healthy donors. Trimming took 5 bases from V and 0 from J, leaving 13 bases between them. The CDR3 covers 15 residues. Per germline, CDR1 SGHTA and CDR2 FQGNSA. Primers for the PCR totalled 60 Vbeta and 13 Jbeta. Generated by immunoSEQ multiplex PCR, the TCRdb table keeps only in-frame clones and is missing some. The sample lists some 200,000 clones, around four fifths seen once, with 2.7% in the top ten. The receptor's source is a woman in her forties in good health and CMV-seronegative. The sequencing sample was made of PBMCs. This chain uses TRBV7-2 with TRBJ1-1; D gene ambiguous. The CDR3 sequence: CASSPNGVVNTEAFF. CDR3 DNA: TGTGCCAGCAGCCCAAACGGGGTTGTGAACACTGAAGCTTTCTTT.